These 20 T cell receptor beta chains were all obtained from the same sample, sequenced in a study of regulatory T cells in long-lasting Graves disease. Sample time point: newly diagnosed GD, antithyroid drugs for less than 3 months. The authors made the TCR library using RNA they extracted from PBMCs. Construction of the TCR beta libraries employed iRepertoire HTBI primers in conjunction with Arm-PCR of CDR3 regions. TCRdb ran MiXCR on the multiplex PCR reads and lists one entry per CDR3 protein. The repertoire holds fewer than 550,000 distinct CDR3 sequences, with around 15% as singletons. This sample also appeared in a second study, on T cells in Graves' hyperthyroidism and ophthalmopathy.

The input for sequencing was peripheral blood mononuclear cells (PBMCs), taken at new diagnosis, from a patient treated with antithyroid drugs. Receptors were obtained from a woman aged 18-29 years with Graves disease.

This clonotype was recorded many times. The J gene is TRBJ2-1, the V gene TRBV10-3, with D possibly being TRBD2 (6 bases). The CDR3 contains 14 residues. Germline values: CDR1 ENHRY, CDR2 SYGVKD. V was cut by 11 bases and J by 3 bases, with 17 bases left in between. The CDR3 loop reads CAAGGTQSYNEQFF. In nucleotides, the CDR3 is TGTGCCGCGGGCGGGACCCAGAGCTACAATGAGCAGTTCTTC.

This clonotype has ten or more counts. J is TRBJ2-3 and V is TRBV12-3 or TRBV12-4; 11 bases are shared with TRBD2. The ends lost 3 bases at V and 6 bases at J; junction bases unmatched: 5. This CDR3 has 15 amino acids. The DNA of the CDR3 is TGTGCCAGCAGTTTGGTAGCGGGAGGGATGGATACGCAGTATTTT. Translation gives CASSLVAGGMDTQYF.

The CDR3 region is CAWSGGKTQYF. The DNA of the CDR3 is TGTGCCTGGAGTGGTGGAAAGACCCAGTACTTC. The chain has TRBV30 and TRBJ2-5; no definite D call. The V and J ends lost 1 base and 6 bases respectively, with 6 bases between them. Per germline, CDR1 GTSNPN and CDR2 SVGIG (reference sequence). The CDR3 contains 11 residues.

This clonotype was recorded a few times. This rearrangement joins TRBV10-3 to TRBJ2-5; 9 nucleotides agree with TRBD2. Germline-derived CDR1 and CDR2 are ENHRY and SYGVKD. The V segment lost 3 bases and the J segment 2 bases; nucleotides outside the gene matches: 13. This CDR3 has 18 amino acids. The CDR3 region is CAISDPGAGGRAQETQYF. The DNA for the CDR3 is TGTGCCATCAGTGATCCCGGTGCGGGCGGGAGGGCTCAAGAGACCCAGTACTTC.

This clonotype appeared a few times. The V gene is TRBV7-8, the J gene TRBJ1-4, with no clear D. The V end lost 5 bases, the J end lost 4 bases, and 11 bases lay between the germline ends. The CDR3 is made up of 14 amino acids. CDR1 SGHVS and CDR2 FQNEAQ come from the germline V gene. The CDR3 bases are TGTGCCAGCAGCCCAAGTAGGCTTAATGAAAAACTGTTTTTT. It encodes CASSPSRLNEKLFF.

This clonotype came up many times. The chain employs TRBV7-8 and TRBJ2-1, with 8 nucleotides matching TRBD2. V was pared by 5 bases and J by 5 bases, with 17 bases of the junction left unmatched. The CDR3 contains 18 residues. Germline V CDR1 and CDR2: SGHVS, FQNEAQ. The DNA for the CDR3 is TGTGCCAGCAGCCCCCGGTTGGTTGAAGCGGGAGTTGACAATGAGCAGTTCTTC. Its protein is CASSPRLVEAGVDNEQFF. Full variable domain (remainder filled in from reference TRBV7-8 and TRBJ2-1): GAGVSQSPRYKVAKRGQDVALRCDPISGHVSLFWYQQALGQGPEFLTYFQNEAQLDKSGLPSDRFFAERPEGSVSTLKIQRTQQEDSAVYLCASSPRLVEAGVDNEQFFGPGTRLTVL.

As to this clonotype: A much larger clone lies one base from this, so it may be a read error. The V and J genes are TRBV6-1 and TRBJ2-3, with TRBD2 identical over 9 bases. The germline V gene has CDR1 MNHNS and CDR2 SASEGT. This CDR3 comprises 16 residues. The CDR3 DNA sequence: TGTGCCGGCAGGACAGGACTAGCGAGGAGCACAGATACGCAGTATTTT. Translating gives CAGRTGLARSTDTQYF.

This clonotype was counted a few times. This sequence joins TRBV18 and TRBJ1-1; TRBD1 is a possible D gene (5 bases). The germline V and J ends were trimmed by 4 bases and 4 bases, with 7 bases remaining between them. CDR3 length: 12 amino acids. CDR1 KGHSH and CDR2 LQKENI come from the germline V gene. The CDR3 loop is CASSRGFTEAFF. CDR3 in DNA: TGTGCCAGCTCACGGGGGTTCACTGAAGCTTTCTTT.

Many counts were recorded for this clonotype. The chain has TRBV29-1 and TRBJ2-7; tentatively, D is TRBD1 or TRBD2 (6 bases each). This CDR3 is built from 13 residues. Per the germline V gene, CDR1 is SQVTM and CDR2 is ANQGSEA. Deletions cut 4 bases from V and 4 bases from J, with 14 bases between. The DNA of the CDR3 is TGCAGCGTTGCGCCTGGAGGGGGGTACGAGCAGTACTTC. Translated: CSVAPGGGYEQYF.

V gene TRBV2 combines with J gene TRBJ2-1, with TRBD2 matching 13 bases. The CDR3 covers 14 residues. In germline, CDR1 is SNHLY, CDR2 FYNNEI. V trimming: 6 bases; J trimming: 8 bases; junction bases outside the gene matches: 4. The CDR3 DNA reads TGTGCCAGCAGGGGGACTAGCGGGATAGATGAGCAGTTCTTC. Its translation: CASRGTSGIDEQFF.

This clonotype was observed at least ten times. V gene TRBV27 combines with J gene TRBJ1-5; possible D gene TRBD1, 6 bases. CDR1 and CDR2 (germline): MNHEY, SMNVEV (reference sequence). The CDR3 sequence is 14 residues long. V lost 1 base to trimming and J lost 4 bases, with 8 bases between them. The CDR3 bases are TGTGCCAGCAGTTTATTTGACAGGAATCAGCCCCAGCATTTT. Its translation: CASSLFDRNQPQHF.

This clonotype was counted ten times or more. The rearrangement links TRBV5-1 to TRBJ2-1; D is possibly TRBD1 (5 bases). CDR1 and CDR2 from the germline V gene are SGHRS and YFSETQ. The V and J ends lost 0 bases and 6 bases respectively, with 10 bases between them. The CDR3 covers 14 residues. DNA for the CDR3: TGCGCCAGCAGCTTGGCAGGGTTAGGCAATGAGCAGTTCTTC. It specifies CASSLAGLGNEQFF.

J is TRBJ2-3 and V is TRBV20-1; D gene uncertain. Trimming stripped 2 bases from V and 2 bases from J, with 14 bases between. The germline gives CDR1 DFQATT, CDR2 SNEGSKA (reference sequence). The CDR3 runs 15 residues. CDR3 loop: CSARKSAHLTDTQYF. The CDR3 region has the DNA TGCAGTGCTAGAAAGAGCGCCCACCTCACAGATACGCAGTATTTT.

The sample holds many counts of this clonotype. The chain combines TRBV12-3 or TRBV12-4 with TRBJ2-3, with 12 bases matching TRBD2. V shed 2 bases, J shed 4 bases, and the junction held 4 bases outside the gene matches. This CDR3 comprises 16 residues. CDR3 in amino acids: CASSLRTSGNADTQYF. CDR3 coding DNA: TGTGCCAGCAGTTTACGGACTAGCGGGAATGCAGATACGCAGTATTTT.

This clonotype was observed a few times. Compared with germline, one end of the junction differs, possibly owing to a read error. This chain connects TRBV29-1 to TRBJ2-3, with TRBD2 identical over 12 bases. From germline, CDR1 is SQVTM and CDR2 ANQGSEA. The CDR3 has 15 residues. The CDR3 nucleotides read TGCAGCGTTCTAGCGGGAGGGGATCGCACACATACGCAGTATTTT. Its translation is CSVLAGGDRTHTQYF.

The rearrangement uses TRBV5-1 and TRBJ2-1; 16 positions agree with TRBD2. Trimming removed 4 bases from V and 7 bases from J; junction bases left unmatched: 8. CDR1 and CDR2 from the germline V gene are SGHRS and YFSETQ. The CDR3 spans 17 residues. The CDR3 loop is CASSPGLAGGPGNEQFF. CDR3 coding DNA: TGCGCCAGCAGCCCGGGACTAGCGGGAGGGCCTGGAAATGAGCAGTTCTTC.

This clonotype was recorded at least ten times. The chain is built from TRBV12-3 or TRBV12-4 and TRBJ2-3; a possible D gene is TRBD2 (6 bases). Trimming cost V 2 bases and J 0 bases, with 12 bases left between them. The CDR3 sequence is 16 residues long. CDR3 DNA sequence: TGTGCCAGCAGTTTACCCCTAGCGCTAAGCACAGATACGCAGTATTTT. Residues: CASSLPLALSTDTQYF.

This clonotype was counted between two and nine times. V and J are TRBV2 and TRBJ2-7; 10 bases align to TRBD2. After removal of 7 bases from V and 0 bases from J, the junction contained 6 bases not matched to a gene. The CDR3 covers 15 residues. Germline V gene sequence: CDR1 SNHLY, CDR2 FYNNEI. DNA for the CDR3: TGTGCCAGCAACCCTAGGACTAGCGGCTCCTACGAGCAGTACTTC. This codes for CASNPRTSGSYEQYF.

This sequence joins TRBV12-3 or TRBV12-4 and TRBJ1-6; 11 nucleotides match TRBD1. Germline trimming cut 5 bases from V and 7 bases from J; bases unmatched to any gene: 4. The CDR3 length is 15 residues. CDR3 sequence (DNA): TGTGCCAGCAGTACTGGGACAGGGGGAAATTCACCCCTCCACTTT. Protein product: CASSTGTGGNSPLHF.

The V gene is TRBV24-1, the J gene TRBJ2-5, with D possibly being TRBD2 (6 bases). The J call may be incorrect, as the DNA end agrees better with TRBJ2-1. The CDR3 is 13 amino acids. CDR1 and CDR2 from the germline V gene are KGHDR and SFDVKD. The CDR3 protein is CATSDGSYNEQFF. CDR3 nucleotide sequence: TGTGCCACCAGTGACGGGAGTTACAATGAGCAGTTCTTC.